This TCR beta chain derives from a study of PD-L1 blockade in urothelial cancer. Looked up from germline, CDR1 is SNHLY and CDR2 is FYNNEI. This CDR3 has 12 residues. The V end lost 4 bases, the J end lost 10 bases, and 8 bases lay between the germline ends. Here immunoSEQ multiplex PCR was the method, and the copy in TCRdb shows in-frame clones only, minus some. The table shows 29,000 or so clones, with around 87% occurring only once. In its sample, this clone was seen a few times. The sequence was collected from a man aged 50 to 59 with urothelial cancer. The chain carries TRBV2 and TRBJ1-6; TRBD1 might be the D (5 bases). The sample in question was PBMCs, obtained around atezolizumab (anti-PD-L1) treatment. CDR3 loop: CASSGRASPLHF. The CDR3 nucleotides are TGTGCCAGCAGTGGCAGGGCCTCACCCCTCCACTTT.